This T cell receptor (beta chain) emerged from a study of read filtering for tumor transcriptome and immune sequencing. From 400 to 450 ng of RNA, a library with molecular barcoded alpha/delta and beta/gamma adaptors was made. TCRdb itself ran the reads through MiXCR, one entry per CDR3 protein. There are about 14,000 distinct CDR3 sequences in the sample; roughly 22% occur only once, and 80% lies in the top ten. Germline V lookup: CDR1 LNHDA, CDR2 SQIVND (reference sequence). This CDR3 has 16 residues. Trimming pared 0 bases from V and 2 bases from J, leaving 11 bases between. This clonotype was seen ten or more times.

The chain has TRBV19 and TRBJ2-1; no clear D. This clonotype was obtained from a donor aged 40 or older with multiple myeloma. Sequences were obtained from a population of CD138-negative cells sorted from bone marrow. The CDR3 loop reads CASSIDHGPPYNEQFF. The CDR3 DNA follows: TGTGCCAGTAGTATAGATCACGGACCCCCCTACAATGAGCAGTTCTTC.